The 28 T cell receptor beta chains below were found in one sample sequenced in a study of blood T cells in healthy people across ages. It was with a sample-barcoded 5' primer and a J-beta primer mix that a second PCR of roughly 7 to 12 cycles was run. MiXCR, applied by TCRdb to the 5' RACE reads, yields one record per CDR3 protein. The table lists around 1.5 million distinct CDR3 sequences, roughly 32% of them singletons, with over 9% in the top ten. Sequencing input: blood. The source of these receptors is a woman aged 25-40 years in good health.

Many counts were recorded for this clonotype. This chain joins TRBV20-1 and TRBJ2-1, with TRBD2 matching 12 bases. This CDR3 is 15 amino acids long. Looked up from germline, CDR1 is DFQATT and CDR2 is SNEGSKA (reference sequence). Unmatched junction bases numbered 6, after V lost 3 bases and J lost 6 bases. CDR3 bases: TGCAGTGCTAGGGCGACTAGCGGGAGTCTCAATGAGCAGTTCTTC. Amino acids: CSARATSGSLNEQFF.

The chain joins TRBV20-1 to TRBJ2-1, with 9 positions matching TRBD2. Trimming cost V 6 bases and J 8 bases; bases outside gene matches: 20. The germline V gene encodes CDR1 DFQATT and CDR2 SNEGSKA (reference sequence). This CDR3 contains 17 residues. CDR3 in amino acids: CSARGPEALLAGDEQFF. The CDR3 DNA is TGCAGTGCACGCGGACCTGAAGCCTTACTAGCGGGCGATGAGCAGTTCTTC.

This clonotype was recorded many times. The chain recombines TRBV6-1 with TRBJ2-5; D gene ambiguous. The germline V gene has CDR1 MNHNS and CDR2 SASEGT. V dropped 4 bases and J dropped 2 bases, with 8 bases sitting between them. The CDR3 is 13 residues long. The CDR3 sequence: CASSVADQETQYF. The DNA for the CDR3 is TGTGCCAGCAGTGTAGCAGATCAAGAGACCCAGTACTTC.

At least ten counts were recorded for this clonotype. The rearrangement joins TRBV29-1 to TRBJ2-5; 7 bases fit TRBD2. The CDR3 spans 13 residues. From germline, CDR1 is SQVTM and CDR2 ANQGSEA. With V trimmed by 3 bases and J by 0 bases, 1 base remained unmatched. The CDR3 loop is CSVEGTNQETQYF. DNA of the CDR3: TGCAGCGTTGAGGGGACTAACCAAGAGACCCAGTACTTC.

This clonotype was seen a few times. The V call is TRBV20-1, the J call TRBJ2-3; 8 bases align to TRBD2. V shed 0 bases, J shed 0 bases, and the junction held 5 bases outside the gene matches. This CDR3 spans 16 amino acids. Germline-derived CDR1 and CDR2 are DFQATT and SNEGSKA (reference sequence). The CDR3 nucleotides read TGCAGTGCTAGAGATGGGCGGGGGGAAAGCACAGATACGCAGTATTTT. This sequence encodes CSARDGRGESTDTQYF.

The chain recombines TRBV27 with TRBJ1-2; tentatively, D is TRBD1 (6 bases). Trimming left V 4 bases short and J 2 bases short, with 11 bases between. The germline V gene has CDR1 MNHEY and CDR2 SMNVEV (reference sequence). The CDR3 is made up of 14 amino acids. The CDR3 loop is CASSWAQGNYGYTF. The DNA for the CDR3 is TGTGCCAGCAGTTGGGCACAGGGAAACTATGGCTACACCTTC.

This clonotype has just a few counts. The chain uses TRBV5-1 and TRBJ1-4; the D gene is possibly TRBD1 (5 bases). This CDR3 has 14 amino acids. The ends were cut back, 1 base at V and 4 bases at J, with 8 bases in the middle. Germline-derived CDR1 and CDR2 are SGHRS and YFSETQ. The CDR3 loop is CASSLTGDNEKLFF. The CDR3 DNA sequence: TGCGCCAGCAGCTTGACAGGAGATAATGAAAAACTGTTTTTT.

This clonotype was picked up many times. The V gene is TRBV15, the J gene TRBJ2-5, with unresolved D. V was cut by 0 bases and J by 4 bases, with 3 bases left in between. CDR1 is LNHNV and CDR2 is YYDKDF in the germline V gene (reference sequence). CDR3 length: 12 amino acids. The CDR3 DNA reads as TGTGCCACCAGCAGAGATGTAGAGACCCAGTACTTC. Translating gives CATSRDVETQYF.

The CDR3 loop is CASSLRTEEGYTF. The DNA for the CDR3 is TGTGCCAGCAGCCTTCGGACAGAGGAGGGCTACACCTTC. The J gene is TRBJ1-2, the V gene TRBV3-1, with TRBD1 as a possible D gene (6 bases). Germline V gene lookup returns CDR1 LGHDT and CDR2 YNNKEL (reference sequence). The V gene lost 4 bases and the J gene lost 8 bases, with 14 bases spanning the gap. This CDR3 region has 13 residues.

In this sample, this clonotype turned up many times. Here the CDR3 reads CSARDGTSTQFF. The CDR3 DNA reads TGCAGTGCTAGAGATGGGACTAGCACGCAGTTCTTC. This rearrangement joins TRBV20-1 to TRBJ2-1; 9 bases align to TRBD2. The length of the CDR3 is 12 residues. Germline V gene sequence: CDR1 DFQATT, CDR2 SNEGSKA (reference sequence). Trimming removed 0 bases from V and 12 bases from J; junction bases left unmatched: 3.

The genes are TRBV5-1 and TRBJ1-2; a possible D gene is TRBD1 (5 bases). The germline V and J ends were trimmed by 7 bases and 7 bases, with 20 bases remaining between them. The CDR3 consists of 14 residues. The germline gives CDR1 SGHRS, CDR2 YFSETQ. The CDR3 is CASGSPGGSGGYTF. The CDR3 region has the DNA TGCGCCAGCGGCTCCCCCGGGGGAAGTGGTGGCTACACCTTC.

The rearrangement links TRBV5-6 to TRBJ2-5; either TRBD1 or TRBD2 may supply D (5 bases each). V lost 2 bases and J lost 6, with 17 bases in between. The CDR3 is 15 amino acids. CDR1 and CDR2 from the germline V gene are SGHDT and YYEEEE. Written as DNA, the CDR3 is TGTGCCAGCAGCTTACTCTCAGGGAGATGGAAGACCCAGTACTTC. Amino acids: CASSLLSGRWKTQYF.

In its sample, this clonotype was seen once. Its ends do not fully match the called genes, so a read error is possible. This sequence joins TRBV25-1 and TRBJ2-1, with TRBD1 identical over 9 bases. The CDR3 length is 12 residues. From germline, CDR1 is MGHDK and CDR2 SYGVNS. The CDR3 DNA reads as TGTGCCAGCAGTGAGAATCGGGACAGGGTAACCTTC. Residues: CASSENRDRVTF.

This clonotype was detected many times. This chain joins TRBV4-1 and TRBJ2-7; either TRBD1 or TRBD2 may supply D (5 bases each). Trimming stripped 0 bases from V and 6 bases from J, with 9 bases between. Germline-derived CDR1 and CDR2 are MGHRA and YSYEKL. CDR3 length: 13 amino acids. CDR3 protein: CASSQDGGAEQYF. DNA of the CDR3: TGCGCCAGCAGCCAAGATGGGGGTGCCGAGCAGTACTTC.

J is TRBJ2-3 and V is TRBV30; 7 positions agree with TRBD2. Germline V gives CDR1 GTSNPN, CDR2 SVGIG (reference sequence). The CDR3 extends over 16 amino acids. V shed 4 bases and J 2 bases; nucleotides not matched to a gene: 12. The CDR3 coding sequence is TGTGCCTGGAACCATTGGGTAGCGGGTCACACAGATACGCAGTATTTT. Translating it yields CAWNHWVAGHTDTQYF.

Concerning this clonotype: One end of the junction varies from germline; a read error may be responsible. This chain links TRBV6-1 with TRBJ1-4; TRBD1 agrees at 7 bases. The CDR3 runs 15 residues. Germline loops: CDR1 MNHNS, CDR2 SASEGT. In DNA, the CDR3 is TGTGTCAGCAGTGCCGACAGGGTAAACCTTGAAAAACTGTTTTTT. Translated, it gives CVSSADRVNLEKLFF.

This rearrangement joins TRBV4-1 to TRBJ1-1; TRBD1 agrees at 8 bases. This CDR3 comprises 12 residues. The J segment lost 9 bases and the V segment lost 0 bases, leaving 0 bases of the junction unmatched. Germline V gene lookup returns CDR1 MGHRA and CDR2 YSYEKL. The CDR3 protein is CASSQDRGQAFF. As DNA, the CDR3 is TGCGCCAGCAGCCAAGACAGGGGGCAAGCTTTCTTT.

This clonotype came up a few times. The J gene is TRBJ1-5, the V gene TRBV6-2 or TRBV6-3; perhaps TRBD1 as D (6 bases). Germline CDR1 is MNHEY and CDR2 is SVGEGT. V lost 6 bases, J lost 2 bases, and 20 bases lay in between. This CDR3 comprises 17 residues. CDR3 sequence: CASRTLGATRGNQPQHF. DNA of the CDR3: TGTGCCAGCAGAACCCTGGGGGCCACCCGAGGCAATCAGCCCCAGCATTTT.

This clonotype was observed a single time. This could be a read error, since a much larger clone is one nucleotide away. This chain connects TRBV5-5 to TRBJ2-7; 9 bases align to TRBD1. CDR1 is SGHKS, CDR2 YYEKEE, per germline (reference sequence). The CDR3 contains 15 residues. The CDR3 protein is CAGSLGPGTGNEQYF. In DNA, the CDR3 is TGTGCCGGCAGCCTAGGTCCCGGGACAGGGAACGAGCAGTACTTC.

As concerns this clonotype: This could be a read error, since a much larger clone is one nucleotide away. The chain's CDR3 is CSVGLGGSYKQYF. The CDR3 DNA is TGCAGCGTTGGGTTGGGCGGCTCCTACAAGCAGTACTTC. This chain uses TRBV29-1 with TRBJ2-7; D not certain. This CDR3 is 13 amino acids long. CDR1 is SQVTM and CDR2 is ANQGSEA in the germline V gene.

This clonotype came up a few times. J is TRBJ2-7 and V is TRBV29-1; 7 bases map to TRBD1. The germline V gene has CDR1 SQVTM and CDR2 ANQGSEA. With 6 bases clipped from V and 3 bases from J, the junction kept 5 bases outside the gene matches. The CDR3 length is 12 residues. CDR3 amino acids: CSVGQNNYEQYF. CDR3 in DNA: TGCAGCGTGGGACAGAATAACTACGAGCAGTACTTC.

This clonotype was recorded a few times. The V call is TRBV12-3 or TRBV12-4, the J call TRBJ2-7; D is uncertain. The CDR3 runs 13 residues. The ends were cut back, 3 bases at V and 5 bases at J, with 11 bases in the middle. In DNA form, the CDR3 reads TGTGCCAGCAGTTTCTCCAGGACCAACGAGCAGTACTTC. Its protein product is CASSFSRTNEQYF.

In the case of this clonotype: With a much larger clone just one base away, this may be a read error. Here the CDR3 DNA reads TGTGCCAGCAGCTTATGGGGACCAGCGGGAGCTGGTGAGCAGTTCTTC. Amino acids: CASSLWGPAGAGEQFF. V usage is TRBV7-2 and J usage is TRBJ2-1, with TRBD2 matching over 8 bases. J lost 9 bases, V lost 2 bases, and 12 bases had no gene match. Looked up from germline, CDR1 is SGHTA and CDR2 is FQGNSA. This CDR3 has 16 residues.

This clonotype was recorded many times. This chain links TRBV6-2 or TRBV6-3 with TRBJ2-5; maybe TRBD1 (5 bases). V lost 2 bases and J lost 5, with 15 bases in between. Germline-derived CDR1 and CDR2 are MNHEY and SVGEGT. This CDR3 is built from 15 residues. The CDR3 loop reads CASSYDGQGWETQYF. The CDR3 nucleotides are TGTGCCAGCAGTTACGACGGTCAGGGTTGGGAGACCCAGTACTTC.

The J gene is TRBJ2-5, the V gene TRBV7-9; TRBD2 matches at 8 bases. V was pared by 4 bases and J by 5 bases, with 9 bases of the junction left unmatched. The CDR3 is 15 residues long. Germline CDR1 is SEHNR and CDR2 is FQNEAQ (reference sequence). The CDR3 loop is CASSSRVAGMETQYF. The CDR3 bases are TGTGCCAGCAGCTCCCGGGTAGCGGGAATGGAGACCCAGTACTTC. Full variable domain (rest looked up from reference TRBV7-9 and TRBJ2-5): DTGVSQNPRHKITKRGQNVTFRCDPISEHNRLYWYRQTLGQGPEFLTYFQNEAQLEKSRLLSDRFSAERPKGSFSTLEIQRTEQGDSAMYLCASSSRVAGMETQYFGPGTRLLVL.

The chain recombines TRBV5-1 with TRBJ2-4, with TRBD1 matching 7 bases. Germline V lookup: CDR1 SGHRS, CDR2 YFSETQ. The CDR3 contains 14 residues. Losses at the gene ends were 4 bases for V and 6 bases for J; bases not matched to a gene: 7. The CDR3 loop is CASSTQTGLNIQYF. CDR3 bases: TGCGCCAGCAGCACACAGACAGGGCTAAACATTCAGTACTTC.

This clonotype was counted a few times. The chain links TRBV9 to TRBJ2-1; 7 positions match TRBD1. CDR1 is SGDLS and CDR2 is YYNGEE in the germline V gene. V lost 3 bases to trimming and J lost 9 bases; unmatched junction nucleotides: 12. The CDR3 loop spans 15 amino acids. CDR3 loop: CASSGEGGPAGEQFF. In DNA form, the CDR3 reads TGTGCCAGCAGCGGTGAAGGGGGCCCAGCCGGTGAGCAGTTCTTC. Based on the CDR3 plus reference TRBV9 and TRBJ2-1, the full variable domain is DSGVTQTPKHLITATGQRVTLRCSPRSGDLSVYWYQQSLDQGLQFLIQYYNGEERAKGNILERFSAQQFPDLHSELNLSSLELGDSALYFCASSGEGGPAGEQFFGPGTRLTVL.

This CDR3 is CASRRTGSTEAFF. In DNA form, the CDR3 reads TGTGCCAGCAGAAGGACAGGGAGCACTGAAGCTTTCTTT. The rearrangement links TRBV6-5 to TRBJ1-1; 8 nucleotides line up with TRBD1. In germline, CDR1 is MNHEY, CDR2 SVGAGI. The V gene end was trimmed by 6 bases and the J gene end by 4 bases; junction bases not matched to a gene: 4. This CDR3 contains 13 residues.